This T cell receptor (beta chain) was observed in a study of T cells in Graves' hyperthyroidism and ophthalmopathy (dated by TCRdb to the late 2010s). About the investigation overall: Peripheral blood samples were taken at initial diagnosis, before any treatment was given. TCR V-J signatures able to tell the groups apart were searched for in a discovery cohort of 100 patients, of whom fewer than 45 had Graves' ophthalmopathy and about 55 had stable Graves' hyperthyroidism. Prospective prediction of ophthalmopathy was tested in an independent validation cohort of fewer than 20 hyperthyroidism patients and approximately 17 patients who later progressed to ophthalmopathy. For training and testing, the roughly 97 patients in the discovery cohort were randomly divided in a 7:3 ratio. In addition, the study compared T-cell repertoires in thyroid tissue and in blood from about six Graves' hyperthyroidism patients. After blood sampling, hyperthyroidism patients were treated with methimazole at a starting dose of 30 mg daily, and ophthalmopathy patients were treated with high-dose intravenous methylprednisolone. The paper reports TCR Vbeta CDR3 sequencing of some 140 peripheral blood samples: approximately 41 ophthalmopathy, 75 to 80 hyperthyroidism and 17 progressor patients.

The CDR3 goes from the cysteine to the phenylalanine over 15 residues. Solely the CDR3 DNA is kept, with 45 bases framed from the first base. Trimming removed 5 bases from V and 5 bases from J; the gene matches leave 7 bases unexplained. CDR1 and CDR2 were assigned from the germline V gene as SGHTA and FQGTGA. TCR beta CDR3 regions were amplified from RNA transcripts. For the first round of RT-PCR on the TCR CDR3, the HTBI primer set was used together with the Qiagen OneStep RT-PCR kit. A second multiplex PCR round built the libraries, followed by size selection and purification. Sequencing of the libraries was done on an Illumina HiSeq2000 using paired-end 100 bp reads. The original pipeline was this. SOAPnuke was used to process the raw data, removing reads that contained adapters or uncalled bases, had a mean Phred below 15, or lacked an exact match to the constant primer or identifier. COPE v1.2.5 was used to merge the high-quality paired reads, and each unique nucleotide sequence was defined as a clonotype. MiTCR v1.1 was used to align clonotypes to the IMGT TRBV, TRBD and TRBJ reference segments. Analysis was restricted to V-J combinations with a frequency above 0.0001, which covered about 99% of repertoires. The TCS score was defined as F50 (clonal expansion) divided by E x V (chaos), with BLOSUM62-based TCRdist calculated between CDR3 peptides within each V-J. Welch's t-statistics and random forest reduced roughly 530 V-J features to 13, which were used in a naive Bayes classifier (R e1071). TCRdb passed the public sequencing reads through fastp at Q25 and MiXCR, retaining productive beta sequences. Entries that share a CDR3 protein sequence are merged under the most common genes and DNA. The V and J calls and clone size come from TCRdb's table, not from the authors' own analysis. A total of approximately 620,000 distinct CDR3 sequences appear in this sample, approximately 16% of them only once. The top ten hold 3% to 4% of the sample.

In the ophthalmopathy patients, disease was moderately to severely active, with a Clinical Activity Score of 3 or more, a NOSPECS grade of 4 or more, and a duration of less than 3 months. Exclusion was applied to patients with uncontrolled infections, other autoimmune diseases, pregnancy or lactation. Diagnoses relied on clinical symptoms, serum thyroxine and TRAb, thyroid ultrasound and orbital computed tomography. PBMCs were separated from 8 to 10 ml of fresh peripheral blood using Ficoll-Paque density gradient centrifugation. Trizol reagent was used to extract total RNA, and RNA quality was then checked on an Agilent 2100 Bioanalyzer. Study-wide conclusions, independent of this receptor: Most expanded thyroid clonotypes (frequency above 0.001) were also detected in blood, a finding suggesting that blood repertoires may reflect thyroid immune responses. In validation, progression to ophthalmopathy was predicted by the model with about 70% sensitivity and 72.22% specificity, a median of around 5.9 months before onset. No statistical method was used to set the sample size in advance, and investigators knew the group allocation. A model built on a 13 V-J signature distinguished ophthalmopathy from stable hyperthyroidism, reaching 87.88% sensitivity and about 81% specificity in cross-validation and 80%/75% in testing.

This clonotype was recorded many times. Its binding antigen is unknown. Base qualities are not provided; no much larger clone lies one nucleotide away. The rearrangement joined TRBV7-3 to TRBJ2-4; 9 bases in the middle match TRBD1. Sequencing was performed on blood. The TCR was taken from a woman aged 40 to 55 with Graves' ophthalmopathy. The nucleotide sequence reads TGTGCCAGCAGCCGCACGGGACAGGGCGAAAACATTCAGTACTTC. Translated, it gives CASSRTGQGENIQYF. The reference TRBV7-3 and TRBJ2-4 proteins fill in what lies around the CDR3, so the full variable domain reads GAGVSQTPSNKVTEKGKYVELRCDPISGHTALYWYRQSLGQGPEFLIYFQGTGAADDSGLPNDRFFAVRPEGSVSTLKIQRTERGDSAVYLCASSRTGQGENIQYFGAGTRLSVL.